The present T cell receptor (beta chain) was sequenced within a study of T cells in Graves' hyperthyroidism and ophthalmopathy. Study background: At initial diagnosis, before any treatment had begun, peripheral blood was obtained.

In its sample, this clonotype was seen many times. One end of the junction does not line up with germline, which may come from a read error. Exclusions: uncontrolled infection, other autoimmune disease, pregnancy, lactation. Diagnostic assessment was based on clinical symptoms, serum thyroxine and TRAb, thyroid ultrasound and orbital computed tomography. Researchers amplified the TCR beta CDR3 regions from RNA transcripts. The primer set for the first-round RT-PCR of the TCR CDR3 was HTBI. TCRdb re-called the multiplex PCR reads through MiXCR, storing one row per CDR3 protein. The table has 300,000 to 450,000 distinct CDR3 sequences, approximately 15% seen once. The CDR3 sequence is 13 residues long. The germline V gene encodes CDR1 SNHLY and CDR2 FYNNEI.

The sequenced sample consisted of blood. This chain uses TRBV2 with TRBJ2-1, with D hard to call. This TCR was sampled from a woman aged 25 to 39 with Graves' ophthalmopathy. In nucleotides, the CDR3 is TGTGCCAGCAGTCAGACACGTTACAGTGAGCAGTTCTTC. This gives the protein CASSQTRYSEQFF.